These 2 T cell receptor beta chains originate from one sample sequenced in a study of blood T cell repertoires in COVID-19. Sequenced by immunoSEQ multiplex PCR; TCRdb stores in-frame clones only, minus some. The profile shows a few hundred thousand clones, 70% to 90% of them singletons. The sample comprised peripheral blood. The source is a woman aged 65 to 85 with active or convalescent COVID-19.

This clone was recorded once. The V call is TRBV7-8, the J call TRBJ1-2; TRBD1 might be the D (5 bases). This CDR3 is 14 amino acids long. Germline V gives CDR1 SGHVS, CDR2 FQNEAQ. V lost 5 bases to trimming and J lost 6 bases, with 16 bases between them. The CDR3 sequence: CASSLRRGIDGYTF. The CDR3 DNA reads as TGTGCCAGCAGCCTTAGACGGGGGATCGATGGCTACACCTTC.

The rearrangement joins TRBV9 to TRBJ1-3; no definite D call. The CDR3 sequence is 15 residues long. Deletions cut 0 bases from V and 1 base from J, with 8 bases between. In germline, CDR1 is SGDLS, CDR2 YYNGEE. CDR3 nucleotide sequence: TGTGCCAGCAGCGTAGGCGGGATATCTGGAAACACCATATATTTT. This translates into CASSVGGISGNTIYF.